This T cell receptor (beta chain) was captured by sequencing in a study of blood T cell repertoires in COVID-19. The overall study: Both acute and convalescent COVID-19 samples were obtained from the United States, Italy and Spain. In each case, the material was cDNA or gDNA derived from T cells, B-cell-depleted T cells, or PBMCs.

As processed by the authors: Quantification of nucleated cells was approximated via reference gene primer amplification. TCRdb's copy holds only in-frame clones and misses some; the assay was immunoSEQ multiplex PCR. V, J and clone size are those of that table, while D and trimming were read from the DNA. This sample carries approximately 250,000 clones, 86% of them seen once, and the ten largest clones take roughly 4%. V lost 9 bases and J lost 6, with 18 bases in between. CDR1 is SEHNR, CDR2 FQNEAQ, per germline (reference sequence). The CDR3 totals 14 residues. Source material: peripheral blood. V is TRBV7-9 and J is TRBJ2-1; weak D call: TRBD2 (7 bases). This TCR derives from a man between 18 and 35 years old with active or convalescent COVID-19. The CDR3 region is CASRRGGAPNEQFF. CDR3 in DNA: TGTGCCAGTCGCCGTGGGGGGGCTCCCAATGAGCAGTTCTTC.